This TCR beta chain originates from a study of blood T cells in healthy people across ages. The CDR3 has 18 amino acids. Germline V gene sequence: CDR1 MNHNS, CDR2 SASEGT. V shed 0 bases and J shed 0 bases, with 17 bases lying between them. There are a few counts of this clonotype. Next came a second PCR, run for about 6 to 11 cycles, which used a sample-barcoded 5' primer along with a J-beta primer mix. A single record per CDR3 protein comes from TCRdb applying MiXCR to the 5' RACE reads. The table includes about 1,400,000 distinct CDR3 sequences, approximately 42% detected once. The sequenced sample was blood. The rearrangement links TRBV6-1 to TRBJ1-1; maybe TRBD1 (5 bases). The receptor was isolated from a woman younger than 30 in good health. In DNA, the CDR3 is TGTGCCAGCAGTGAAGCGCTCTGGGGGAATGGTATGAACACTGAAGCTTTCTTT. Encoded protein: CASSEALWGNGMNTEAFF.